The following is a TCR beta chain sequence with its context. This entry comes from a study of T cell responses to AZD1222 COVID-19 vaccine. This CDR3 comprises 15 residues. Per germline, CDR1 SGHRS and CDR2 YFSETQ. Trimming removed 1 base from V and 2 bases from J, with 10 bases in between. Produced via immunoSEQ multiplex PCR; TCRdb's table is partial and in-frame only. The sample yields roughly 170,000 clones, around 90% seen once. The specimen comprised peripheral blood, sampled on day 0 of AZD1222 vaccination. The TCR originated in an adult in good health. V and J are TRBV5-1 and TRBJ1-5; unclear D gene. CDR3 DNA: TGCGCCAGCAGCTTGTCTGGGAATGGCAATCAGCCCCAGCATTTT. Its protein product is CASSLSGNGNQPQHF.